The clone carrying this T cell receptor beta chain was observed a single time. This entry is derived from a study of cytomegalovirus exposure and HLA in healthy donors. CDR1 and CDR2 (germline): SEHNR, FQNEAQ (reference sequence). Trimming removed 3 bases from V and 0 bases from J, with 9 bases in between. This CDR3 is 14 amino acids long. Use of 60 Vbeta and 13 Jbeta primers characterized the PCR. The method was immunoSEQ multiplex PCR; TCRdb's version includes in-frame clones alone and lacks a portion of them. The sample yields roughly 200,000 clones, 77% seen once. The TCR originated in a woman aged 60 to 75 in good health and CMV-seropositive. Specimen: PBMCs. The V gene is TRBV7-9, the J gene TRBJ2-7, with a weak D call TRBD1 (5 bases). In nucleotides, the CDR3 is TGTGCCAGCAGCTTCTCAGGGAACTCCTACGAGCAGTACTTC. Encoded protein: CASSFSGNSYEQYF.